Included here is one T cell receptor beta chain sequence, with context. The record originates from a study of T cell responses to AZD1222 COVID-19 vaccine. Sequencing was performed with immunoSEQ multiplex PCR; in TCRdb, only in-frame clones are kept and a portion is missing. The table includes roughly 72,000 clones, approximately 90% detected once. The germline gives CDR1 MDHEN, CDR2 SYDVKM. The trim removed 5 bases at V and 2 bases at J, leaving 3 bases unmatched. The CDR3 contains 14 residues. The TCR originated in an adult who received the MenACWY meningococcal vaccine as a control. The sample was peripheral blood, taken 28 days after the second dose of the MenACWY control vaccine. The chain has TRBV28 and TRBJ1-3, with 7 positions matching TRBD1. CDR3 region: CASSPGTAGNTIYF. CDR3 DNA sequence: TGTGCCAGCAGTCCCGGGACAGCTGGAAACACCATATATTTT.